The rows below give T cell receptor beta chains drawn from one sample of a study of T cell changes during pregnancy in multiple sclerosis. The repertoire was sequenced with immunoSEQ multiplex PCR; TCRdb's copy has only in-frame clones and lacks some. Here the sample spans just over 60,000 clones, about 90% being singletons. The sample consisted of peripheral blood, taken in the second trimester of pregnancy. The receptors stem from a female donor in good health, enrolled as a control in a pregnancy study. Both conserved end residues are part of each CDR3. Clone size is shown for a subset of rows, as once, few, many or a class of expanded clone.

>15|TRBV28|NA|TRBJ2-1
CASSPGGQKYNEQFF
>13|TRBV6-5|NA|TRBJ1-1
CASSSTGFTEAFF
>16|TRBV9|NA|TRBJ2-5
CASTPFPGTGLETQYF
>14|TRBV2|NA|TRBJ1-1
CASSEGVSGGKAFF
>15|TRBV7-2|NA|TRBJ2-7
CASSASGPPRNEQYF
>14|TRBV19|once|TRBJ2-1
CASSVVDGYNEQFF
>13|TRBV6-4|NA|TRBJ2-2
CASSPGDSGELFF
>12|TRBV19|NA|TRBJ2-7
CASSNAGSEQYF
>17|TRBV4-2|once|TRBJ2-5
CASSPMATSGLEETQYF
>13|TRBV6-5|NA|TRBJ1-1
CASSWGQNTEAFF
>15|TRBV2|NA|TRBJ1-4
CASSRAGTENEKLFF
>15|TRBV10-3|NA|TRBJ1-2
CAIRTTGTQNYGYTF
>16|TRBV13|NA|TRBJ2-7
CASSAGGGVDSYEQYF
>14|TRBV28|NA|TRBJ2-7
CASSLAVYWSEQYF
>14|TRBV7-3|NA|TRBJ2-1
CASSLNGGLDEQFF
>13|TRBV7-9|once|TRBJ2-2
CASSPPIAGELFF
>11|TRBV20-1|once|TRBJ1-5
CSARDQRARHF
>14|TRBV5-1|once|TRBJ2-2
CASSLARGSGELFF
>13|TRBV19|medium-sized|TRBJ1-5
CASDRGVYQPQHF
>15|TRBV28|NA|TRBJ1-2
CASSNTGGVNYGYTF
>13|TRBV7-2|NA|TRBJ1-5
CASSLLGHQPQHF
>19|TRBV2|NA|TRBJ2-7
CASSDPASGVLPISYEQYF
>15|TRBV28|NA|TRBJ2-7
CASTKPGQGSYEQYF
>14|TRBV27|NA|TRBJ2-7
CASSGQGSAYEQYF
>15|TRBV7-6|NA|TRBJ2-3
CASSPLAGYTDTQYF
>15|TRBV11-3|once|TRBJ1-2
CASSLDGTGDGGYTF
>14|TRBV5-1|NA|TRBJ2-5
CASSLGSGQETQYF
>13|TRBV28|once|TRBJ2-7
CASSYDRVYEQYF
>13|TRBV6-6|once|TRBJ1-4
CATGQGSNEKLFF
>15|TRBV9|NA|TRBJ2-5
CASSVAGTRDETQYF
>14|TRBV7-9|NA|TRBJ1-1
CASSEQGTNTEAFF
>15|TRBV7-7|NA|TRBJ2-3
CASSNGLAYTDTQYF
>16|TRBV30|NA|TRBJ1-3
CAWSGGGGLSGNTIYF
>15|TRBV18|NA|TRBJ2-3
CASSPPGTGTDTQYF
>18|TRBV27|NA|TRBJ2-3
CASSQFNPDRMPWDTQYF
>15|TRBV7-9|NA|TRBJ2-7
CASAPGYRESYEQYF
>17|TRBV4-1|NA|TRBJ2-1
CASSRPSGRGTRDEQFF
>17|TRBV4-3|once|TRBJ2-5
CASSQERGGLVEETQYF